This T cell receptor (beta chain) was recovered during a study of T cells in Graves' hyperthyroidism and ophthalmopathy. The CDR3 loop spans 15 amino acids. Germline CDR1 reads GTSNPN; CDR2 reads SVGIG (reference sequence). Trimming left V 3 bases short and J 0 bases short, with 14 bases between. Amplified regions were TCR beta CDR3 sequences from RNA transcripts. A set of HTBI primers served as the primers for a first-round RT-PCR of the TCR CDR3. TCRdb re-called the multiplex PCR reads with MiXCR, one entry per CDR3 protein. The sample lists about half a million distinct CDR3 sequences; around 15% were seen once.

This chain joins TRBV30 and TRBJ1-1; tentative D call: TRBD1 (5 bases). The sequence came from a woman aged 25-40 years with Graves' ophthalmopathy. Sequencing was performed on blood. CDR3 DNA sequence: TGTGCCTGGAGGACTCTACAACAGGTGAACACTGAAGCTTTCTTT. Protein sequence: CAWRTLQQVNTEAFF.